Below are 10 T cell receptor beta chains sequenced from a single sample in a study of control samples from healthy donors and cancer patients. Profiling relied on immunoSEQ multiplex PCR, and the TCRdb table lists in-frame clones only, not all of them. The sample includes around 130,000 clones, about 95% seen only once; the top ten take approximately 4%. Sample: blood. The receptors were sampled from a young man in good health.

The chain carries TRBV6-5 and TRBJ2-7; D uncertain. The CDR3 extends over 15 amino acids. The germline V gene encodes CDR1 MNHEY and CDR2 SVGAGI. The germline V and J ends were trimmed by 2 bases and 5 bases, with 16 bases remaining between them. CDR3 amino acids: CASSYGSGVTNEQYF. The CDR3, as DNA: TGTGCCAGCAGTTACGGTTCTGGAGTTACCAACGAGCAGTACTTC.

V usage is TRBV27 and J usage is TRBJ2-1, with D possibly TRBD2 on 7 matching bases. The V gene's germline CDR1 is MNHEY and CDR2 SMNVEV (reference sequence). The CDR3 spans 14 residues. V was shortened by 7 bases and J by 4 bases, with 14 bases between the two germline ends. CDR3 residues: CASKGGVGYNEQFF. Here the CDR3 DNA reads TGTGCCAGCAAGGGGGGGGTCGGATACAATGAGCAGTTCTTC.

This chain connects TRBV15 to TRBJ2-2; the D gene is possibly TRBD2 (6 bases). CDR3 length: 16 residues. Germline V CDR1 and CDR2: LNHNV, YYDKDF (reference sequence). V was clipped by 1 base and J by 3 bases, with 12 bases between them. In DNA, the CDR3 is TGTGCCACCAGCAGAGGCATAGGGGAGGACACCGGGGAGCTGTTTTTT. It encodes CATSRGIGEDTGELFF.

This chain joins TRBV29-1 and TRBJ1-1, with 7 bases that match TRBD1. CDR1 is SQVTM and CDR2 is ANQGSEA in the germline V gene. Unmatched junction bases numbered 13, after V lost 7 bases and J lost 5 bases. This CDR3 has 14 amino acids. CDR3 residues: CSDAGTGAGTEAFF. The CDR3 nucleotides read TGCAGCGATGCTGGTACAGGGGCGGGGACTGAAGCTTTCTTT.

V and J are TRBV6-5 and TRBJ1-3; tentatively, D is TRBD1 (5 bases). Per the germline V gene, CDR1 is MNHEY and CDR2 is SVGAGI. This CDR3 is built from 16 residues. V lost 2 bases, J lost 0 bases, and 11 bases lay in between. CDR3 region: CASSYAQGISGNTIYF. CDR3 sequence (DNA): TGTGCCAGCAGTTACGCTCAGGGCATCTCTGGAAACACCATATATTTT.

The chain is built from TRBV4-2 and TRBJ1-1; 8 bases align to TRBD1. Unmatched junction bases numbered 1, after V lost 0 bases and J lost 1 base. Germline V gene lookup returns CDR1 LGHNA and CDR2 YNFKEQ. The CDR3 runs to 15 residues. DNA for the CDR3: TGTGCCAGCAGCCAAGAGGACAGGGAGAACACTGAAGCTTTCTTT. Protein sequence: CASSQEDRENTEAFF.

V is TRBV29-1 and J is TRBJ2-3; a possible D gene is TRBD2 (7 bases). V was cut by 7 bases and J by 2 bases, with 16 bases left in between. The CDR3 has 14 amino acids. Germline assignment: CDR1 SQVTM and CDR2 ANQGSEA. Here the CDR3 reads CSAEGGANTDTQYF. CDR3 in DNA: TGCAGCGCCGAGGGGGGGGCTAACACAGATACGCAGTATTTT.

The CDR3 DNA follows: TGTGCCAGCAGTGAAGCGCAAGGGGACGAGCAGTACTTC. Translated, it gives CASSEAQGDEQYF. V usage is TRBV2 and J usage is TRBJ2-7, with a possible D match to TRBD1 (5 bases). Germline lookup yields CDR1 SNHLY and CDR2 FYNNEI. The CDR3 length is 13 residues. Trimming removed 0 bases from V and 5 bases from J, with 8 bases in between.

The gene calls are TRBV4-3 and TRBJ2-1; 16 nucleotides align to TRBD2. The CDR3 runs to 21 residues. J gave up 4 bases and V 0 bases, and 12 bases lay outside the gene matches. CDR1 is LGHNA, CDR2 YSLEER, per germline. The chain's CDR3 is CASSQDRGLAGGPVKYNEQFF. For the CDR3, the DNA is TGCGCCAGCAGCCAAGATCGGGGACTAGCGGGGGGGCCAGTTAAGTACAATGAGCAGTTCTTC.

The V call is TRBV30, the J call TRBJ1-2; 9 bases agree with TRBD1. This CDR3 has 15 residues. The germline CDR1 and CDR2 sequences are GTSNPN and SVGIG (reference sequence). Unmatched junction bases numbered 8, after V lost 2 bases and J lost 4 bases. CDR3 nucleotide sequence: TGTGCCTGGAGTTTCCTGACAGGGGGTAGCTATGGCTACACCTTC. It is translated as CAWSFLTGGSYGYTF.